This T cell receptor beta chain was captured in a study of regulatory T cells in long-lasting Graves disease. Construction of TCR beta libraries relied on iRepertoire HTBI primers and on Arm-PCR targeting CDR3 regions. TCRdb re-analysed the multiplex PCR reads in MiXCR, keeping a single row per CDR3 protein. There are some 320,000 distinct CDR3 sequences in the sample; approximately 20% occur only once, and about 40% lies in the top ten. This clonotype was observed many times. Indicated time point: newly diagnosed GD, antithyroid drugs for less than 3 months. There was RNA extracted from PBMCs, and the TCR library was made from it. This sample comprised peripheral blood mononuclear cells (PBMCs), obtained at new diagnosis, from a patient treated with antithyroid drugs. This receptor was identified in a female donor with Graves disease.

This CDR3 is CASSLGRSLQYF. In DNA form, the CDR3 reads TGTGCCAGCAGTTTAGGGCGATCCCTGCAGTATTTT. The J gene is TRBJ2-3, the V gene TRBV12-3 or TRBV12-4, with D hard to call. The CDR3 runs to 12 residues. V was clipped by 1 base and J by 11 bases, with 10 bases between them.